Shown below are 28 T cell receptor beta chains from a single sample sequenced in a study of vaccination effects on CD4 cells after COVID-19. The antigens these receptors bind are not known. After expansion with viral peptide pools in the ViraFEST assay, antigen-specific CD4+ T cells were sequenced. The culture ran for around 10 days before CD4+ T cells were isolated. The person had a PCR-confirmed SARS-CoV-2 infection during March to December 2020. Measured with immunoSEQ multiplex PCR; TCRdb has only the in-frame clones, and not every one. The table lists roughly 70,000 clones, 73% of them singletons. The source was CD4+ T cells from PBMCs cultured with HIV peptides, collected before COVID-19 vaccination. The sample's subset: HIV-1 Nef peptide pool negative control/reference culture. The receptors here all came from a human donor who had a prior SARS-CoV-2 infection.

The chain has TRBV21-1 and TRBJ2-2; TRBD1 is the table's D call, not checked against the DNA. TRBV21-1 counts as a pseudogene. CDR3 length: 18 residues. This CDR3 is CASTSSLQGVVHTGELFF. Here the CDR3 DNA reads TGTGCCAGCACCTCGAGTTTGCAGGGGGTCGTGCACACCGGGGAGCTGTTTTTT.

V usage is TRBV29-1 and J usage is TRBJ2-1; TRBD2 matches 7 bases. Germline V gives CDR1 SQVTM, CDR2 ANQGSEA. V lost 6 bases and J lost 5; bases outside the gene matches: 13. This CDR3 has 15 residues. CDR3 residues: CSVGGWDWGNNEQFF. The CDR3 nucleotides read TGCAGCGTCGGGGGGTGGGACTGGGGAAACAATGAGCAGTTCTTC.

This chain connects TRBV11-2 to TRBJ2-5; D is possibly TRBD1 (5 bases). CDR1 and CDR2 from the germline V gene are SGHAT and FQNNGV. V was clipped by 0 bases and J by 4 bases, with 12 bases between them. The CDR3 has 15 amino acids. The DNA for the CDR3 is TGTGCCAGCAGCTTAGATGGGCAGGGTTCAGAGACCCAGTACTTC. As protein: CASSLDGQGSETQYF.

The chain links TRBV2 to TRBJ1-1, with D perhaps TRBD1 (6 bases). The CDR3 has 13 residues. V lost 8 bases to trimming and J lost 1 base, with 11 bases between them. CDR1 is SNHLY, CDR2 FYNNEI, per germline. As DNA, the CDR3 is TGTGCCAGCTACAGGGAGGGGAACACTGAAGCTTTCTTT. This gives the protein CASYREGNTEAFF.

The CDR3 DNA is TGTGCCAGCACCAAAGGGGGGGGGAATAGGGACACAGATACGCAGTATTTT. Translation gives CASTKGGGNRDTDTQYF. The rearrangement links TRBV5-4 to TRBJ2-3; D possibly corresponds to TRBD2 (7 bases). Germline CDR1 reads SGHNT; CDR2 reads YYREEE (reference sequence). The CDR3 spans 17 residues. The V and J ends lost 6 bases and 2 bases respectively, with 22 bases between them.

In its sample, this clone was seen a few times. As DNA, the CDR3 is TGTGCCAGCGGTGGGACGGTAGGTCCAGATACGCAGTATTTT. It yields the protein CASGGTVGPDTQYF. This chain connects TRBV9 to TRBJ2-3, with D perhaps being TRBD1 or TRBD2 (5 bases each). The CDR3 length is 14 residues. Trimming removed 7 bases from V and 4 bases from J, with 16 bases in between. CDR1 and CDR2 (germline): SGDLS, YYNGEE.

The rearrangement uses TRBV7-2 and TRBJ1-1; D not resolved. The CDR3 totals 15 residues. CDR1 is SGHTA, CDR2 FQGNSA, per germline. The V and J ends lost 1 base and 1 base respectively, with 10 bases between them. The CDR3 loop reads CASSLGAVENTEAFF. Written as DNA, the CDR3 is TGTGCCAGCAGCTTAGGGGCTGTAGAGAACACTGAAGCTTTCTTT. The complete variable domain, with remaining parts taken from reference TRBV7-2 and TRBJ1-1, reads GAGVSQSPSNKVTEKGKDVELRCDPISGHTALYWYRQSLGQGLEFLIYFQGNSAPDKSGLPSDRFSAERTGGSVSTLTIQRTQQEDSAVYLCASSLGAVENTEAFFGQGTRLTVV.

This clone was seen more than once but under ten times. The chain has TRBV19 and TRBJ2-5; D is perhaps TRBD2 (6 bases). Germline V CDR1 and CDR2: LNHDA, SQIVND (reference sequence). There are 14 residues in the CDR3. Trimming pared 4 bases from V and 7 bases from J, leaving 16 bases between. CDR3 sequence: CASSTPRRRGTQYF. CDR3 in DNA: TGTGCCAGTAGTACCCCCCGGAGGCGGGGGACCCAGTACTTC.

The CDR3 is CASSGDRGINEQFF. CDR3 DNA: TGTGCCAGCAGTGGGGACAGGGGGATTAATGAGCAGTTCTTC. The chain has TRBV2 and TRBJ2-1, with 11 positions matching TRBD1. V trimming: 4 bases; J trimming: 7 bases; junction bases outside the gene matches: 3. The CDR3 covers 14 residues. Per the germline V gene, CDR1 is SNHLY and CDR2 is FYNNEI.

This chain links TRBV27 with TRBJ1-2; D possibly corresponds to TRBD1 (5 bases). V was shortened by 6 bases and J by 4 bases, with 12 bases between the two germline ends. CDR3 size: 13 residues. The germline gives CDR1 MNHEY, CDR2 SMNVEV (reference sequence). CDR3 in DNA: TGTGCCAGCAGGGGGGGTGTTAGCTATGGCTACACCTTC. Protein product: CASRGGVSYGYTF.

The chain combines TRBV12-3 or TRBV12-4 with TRBJ2-3; D is unclear. CDR3 size: 11 residues. V dropped 6 bases and J dropped 5 bases, with 6 bases sitting between them. The DNA of the CDR3 is TGTGCCAGCAGCCGCCTAGATACGCAGTATTTT. This encodes CASSRLDTQYF.

The chain combines TRBV7-3 with TRBJ2-1; 7 positions match TRBD2. CDR3 length: 15 residues. Germline assignment: CDR1 SGHTA and CDR2 FQGTGA. V dropped 3 bases and J dropped 3; count of bases not matched to a gene: 5. The CDR3 bases are TGTGCCAGCAGCTTCGGGCTAGCGGACTACAATGAGCAGTTCTTC. Translated: CASSFGLADYNEQFF.

This chain links TRBV5-4 with TRBJ1-6; D might be TRBD1 (5 bases). CDR3 length equals 17 residues. Trimming shortened V by 3 bases and J by 6 bases, and 19 bases separated the two germline ends. Germline V CDR1 and CDR2: SGHNT, YYREEE (reference sequence). CDR3 residues: CASSSIGGRNGNSPLHF. The CDR3, as DNA: TGTGCCAGCAGCTCCATTGGGGGACGGAATGGTAATTCACCCCTCCACTTT. The whole variable domain, filled in from reference TRBV5-4 and TRBJ1-6, reads ETGVTQSPTHLIKTRGQQVTLRCSSQSGHNTVSWYQQALGQGPQFIFQYYREEENGRGNFPPRFSGLQFPNYSSELNVNALELDDSALYLCASSSIGGRNGNSPLHFGNGTRLTVT.

This chain connects TRBV7-9 to TRBJ1-2, with D maybe TRBD1 (5 bases). V was shortened by 2 bases and J by 1 base, with 20 bases between the two germline ends. This CDR3 spans 18 amino acids. Germline assignment: CDR1 SEHNR and CDR2 FQNEAQ (reference sequence). The CDR3 sequence is CASSLWMRGGRGNYGYTF. CDR3 in DNA: TGTGCCAGCAGCTTATGGATGCGTGGGGGTCGGGGTAACTATGGCTACACCTTC.

The V and J genes are TRBV7-9 and TRBJ2-7, with 7 bases that match TRBD1. This CDR3 has 16 amino acids. From germline, CDR1 is SEHNR and CDR2 FQNEAQ (reference sequence). V gave up 6 bases and J gave up 9 bases; unmatched junction bases: 20. As DNA, the CDR3 is TGTGCCAGCAGACCCACCAGCTACAGGGGCGACGTTGGGCAGTACTTC. It is translated as CASRPTSYRGDVGQYF.

In this sample, this clone turned up once. V and J are TRBV3-1 (or the pseudogene TRBV3-2) and TRBJ1-4; D is undetermined. This CDR3 comprises 16 residues. Deletions cut 4 bases from V and 4 bases from J, with 16 bases between. Germline loops: CDR1 LGHDT, CDR2 YNNKEL (reference sequence). The CDR3: CASSRWQDLHNEKLFF. In DNA form, the CDR3 reads TGTGCCAGCAGCCGTTGGCAGGATTTGCATAATGAAAAACTGTTTTTT.

This chain connects TRBV14 to TRBJ2-1; the match to TRBD1 covers 12 bases. Germline lookup yields CDR1 SGHDN and CDR2 FVKESK. Losses at the gene ends were 4 bases for V and 2 bases for J; bases not matched to a gene: 9. This CDR3 has 18 residues. The CDR3 protein is CASSLGQGAEKTYNEQFF. The DNA of the CDR3 is TGTGCCAGCAGCCTGGGACAGGGGGCAGAGAAGACCTACAATGAGCAGTTCTTC.

The chain employs TRBV7-8 and TRBJ2-2, with D hard to call. Trimming took 2 bases from V and 4 from J, leaving 20 bases between them. CDR1 and CDR2 (germline): SGHVS, FQNEAQ. The CDR3 spans 18 residues. The CDR3 sequence is CASSLWAVPETLTGELFF. In DNA form, the CDR3 reads TGTGCCAGCAGCTTATGGGCGGTTCCCGAAACTCTCACCGGGGAGCTGTTTTTT.

The chain employs TRBV5-1 and TRBJ1-1; 9 nucleotides agree with TRBD1. The V gene's germline CDR1 is SGHRS and CDR2 YFSETQ. V lost 5 bases, J lost 4 bases, and 9 bases stayed unmatched. The length of the CDR3 is 15 residues. CDR3 amino acids: CASRRGTGKGTEAFF. DNA for the CDR3: TGCGCCAGCAGGAGAGGGACAGGGAAGGGCACTGAAGCTTTCTTT. Combining the CDR3 with reference TRBV5-1 and TRBJ1-1 gives the whole variable domain KAGVTQTPRYLIKTRGQQVTLSCSPISGHRSVSWYQQTPGQGLQFLFEYFSETQRNKGNFPGRFSGRQFSNSRSEMNVSTLELGDSALYLCASRRGTGKGTEAFFGQGTRLTVV.

The CDR3 DNA follows: TGTGCCAGCAGTCCGGACTGGGGGCGGACTAATTCACCCCTCCACTTT. Amino acid sequence: CASSPDWGRTNSPLHF. The chain carries TRBV5-6 and TRBJ1-6, with D maybe TRBD1 (6 bases). V dropped 5 bases and J dropped 6 bases, with 18 bases sitting between them. Germline CDR1 and CDR2: SGHDT and YYEEEE. This CDR3 spans 16 amino acids.

The rearrangement joins TRBV28 to TRBJ2-1, with TRBD2 as a possible D gene (6 bases). Trimming removed 4 bases from V and 2 bases from J, with 6 bases in between. Germline CDR1 is MDHEN and CDR2 is SYDVKM. The CDR3 runs to 13 residues. The CDR3 DNA sequence: TGTGCCAGCAGTTCGGGAGCCTACAATGAGCAGTTCTTC. Translation gives CASSSGAYNEQFF. Full variable domain (outside the CDR3, taken from reference TRBV28 and TRBJ2-1): DVKVTQSSRYLVKRTGEKVFLECVQDMDHENMFWYRQDPGLGLRLIYFSYDVKMKEKGDIPEGYSVSREKKERFSLILESASTNQTSMYLCASSSGAYNEQFFGPGTRLTVL.

The chain is built from TRBV6-6 and TRBJ2-7; D is uncertain. The germline V gene has CDR1 MNHNY and CDR2 SVGAGI (reference sequence). V was cut by 6 bases and J by 3 bases, with 6 bases left in between. This CDR3 has 11 amino acids. In DNA form, the CDR3 reads TGTGCCAGCAGGACAAACTACGAGCAGTACTTC. It encodes CASRTNYEQYF.

The V and J genes are TRBV18 and TRBJ2-5, with D possibly being TRBD2 (6 bases). Between the trimmed V and J ends, which lost 2 bases and 5 bases, there was a span of 9 bases. Germline lookup yields CDR1 KGHSH and CDR2 LQKENI. The CDR3 contains 13 residues. The CDR3 sequence is CASSPTRGETQYF. The CDR3 DNA sequence: TGTGCCAGCTCACCAACCCGGGGGGAGACCCAGTACTTC.

This CDR3 reads CASSVTMMPFSTDTQYF. The CDR3 DNA reads TGTGCCAGCAGTGTAACAATGATGCCCTTTAGCACAGATACGCAGTATTTT. The chain has TRBV6-1 and TRBJ2-3, with D uncertain. Germline CDR1 is MNHNS and CDR2 is SASEGT. The CDR3 runs 17 residues. V lost 4 bases, J lost 0 bases, and 17 bases lay in between.

This sequence joins TRBV2 and TRBJ2-3; the match to TRBD2 covers 10 bases. The CDR3 length is 19 residues. The V segment lost 7 bases and the J segment 7 bases; nucleotides outside the gene matches: 23. Per germline, CDR1 SNHLY and CDR2 FYNNEI. The CDR3 loop is CASTPNLLRKREGMNTQYF. In nucleotides, the CDR3 is TGTGCCAGCACTCCAAATCTATTACGTAAGCGGGAGGGCATGAATACGCAGTATTTT.

The table lists this clone with a few counts. The chain is built from TRBV19 and TRBJ1-5; weak D call: TRBD1 (5 bases). The germline V and J ends were trimmed by 3 bases and 3 bases, with 6 bases remaining between them. Germline CDR1 and CDR2: LNHDA and SQIVND (reference sequence). The CDR3 extends over 13 amino acids. The CDR3 DNA follows: TGTGCCAGTAGTATGGACATCAATCAGCCCCAGCATTTT. Its protein product is CASSMDINQPQHF.

The chain joins TRBV30 to TRBJ2-7; D perhaps matches TRBD1 (5 bases). The germline CDR1 and CDR2 sequences are GTSNPN and SVGIG (reference sequence). CDR3 length: 13 residues. V was clipped by 2 bases and J by 5 bases, with 13 bases between them. DNA for the CDR3: TGTGCCTGGAGTCAGCAGGGTGCCCACGAGCAGTACTTC. It translates to CAWSQQGAHEQYF.

This sequence joins TRBV5-4 and TRBJ2-1; TRBD2 agrees at 7 bases. Trimming at V came to 4 bases and at J to 7 bases, leaving 11 bases not matched to a gene. This CDR3 contains 15 residues. Germline-derived CDR1 and CDR2 are SGHNT and YYREEE (reference sequence). Here the CDR3 reads CASSGTGTMGNEQFF. CDR3 coding DNA: TGTGCCAGCAGCGGAACCGGGACTATGGGAAATGAGCAGTTCTTC.